This T cell receptor (beta chain) was documented in a study of blood T cell repertoires in COVID-19. In the source study's methods: Estimated nucleated cell counts came from reference gene primer amplification. The protocol was immunoSEQ multiplex PCR, while the TCRdb copy is restricted to in-frame clones and leaves out a portion. The V and J calls and clone size come from that table; D and trimming were worked out from the DNA. Among fewer than 65,000 clones listed, 75% to 90% were seen once. The CDR3 covers 16 residues. Trimming cost V 3 bases and J 0 bases; bases outside gene matches: 8. Germline CDR1 and CDR2: DFQATT and SNEGSKA (reference sequence).

The sequencing input was peripheral blood. The chain carries TRBV20-1 and TRBJ2-1, with TRBD2 identical over 7 bases. This receptor was obtained from a woman aged 60-75 years with COVID-19, enrolled during active disease. The CDR3 DNA is TGCAGTGCTAGTGTCCTAGCGGTTAGCTCCTACAATGAGCAGTTCTTC. Residues: CSASVLAVSSYNEQFF.